This T cell receptor (beta chain) originates from a study of early stage breast cancer tumors. Points from the study as a whole: Commonly generated sequences made up most enriched TCRB sequences shared between patients.

The protocol was immunoSEQ multiplex PCR, while the TCRdb copy is restricted to in-frame clones and leaves out a portion. The table lists some 48,000 clones, roughly four fifths of them singletons, with about 1.5% in the top ten. V gave up 5 bases and J gave up 5 bases, with 16 bases separating them. This CDR3 is 14 amino acids long. Germline-derived CDR1 and CDR2 are SGHTA and FQGNSA. As regards this clone: Its antigen remains unidentified.

The genes are TRBV7-2 and TRBJ2-7; either TRBD1 or TRBD2 may fit D (7 bases each). What was sequenced was blood. This clonotype was sampled from a person aged 45 to 59 with breast cancer. The CDR3 sequence: CASSPQGGINEQYF. CDR3 coding DNA: TGTGCCAGCAGCCCTCAGGGGGGGATCAACGAGCAGTACTTC. Together with reference TRBV7-2 and TRBJ2-7, the CDR3 gives the full variable domain: GAGVSQSPSNKVTEKGKDVELRCDPISGHTALYWYRQSLGQGLEFLIYFQGNSAPDKSGLPSDRFSAERTGGSVSTLTIQRTQQEDSAVYLCASSPQGGINEQYFGPGTRLTVT.